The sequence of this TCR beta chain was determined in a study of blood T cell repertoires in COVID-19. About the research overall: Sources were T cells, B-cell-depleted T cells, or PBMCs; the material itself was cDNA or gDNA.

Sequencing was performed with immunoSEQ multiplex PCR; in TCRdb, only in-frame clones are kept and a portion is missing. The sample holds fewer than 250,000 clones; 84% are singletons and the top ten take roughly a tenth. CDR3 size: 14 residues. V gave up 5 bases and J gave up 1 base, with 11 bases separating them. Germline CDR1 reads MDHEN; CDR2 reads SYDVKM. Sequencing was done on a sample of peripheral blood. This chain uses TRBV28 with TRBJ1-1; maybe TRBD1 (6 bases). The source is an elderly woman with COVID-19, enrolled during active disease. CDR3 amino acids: CASSPTGPNTEAFF. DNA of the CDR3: TGTGCCAGCAGTCCTACAGGGCCGAACACTGAAGCTTTCTTT.